These 30 T cell receptor beta chains were all obtained from the same sample, sequenced in a study of T cell responses to AZD1222 COVID-19 vaccine. This table comes from immunoSEQ multiplex PCR, and its TCRdb copy is limited to in-frame clones, with some not included. The sample yields 130,000 to 150,000 clones, roughly 90% seen once. The sample here was peripheral blood, taken on day 0 of AZD1222 vaccination. The receptors originated from an adult in good health.

This clone was counted between two and nine times. V and J are TRBV5-5 and TRBJ2-3; 8 bases map to TRBD2. This CDR3 is 15 amino acids long. The J segment lost 5 bases and the V segment lost 4 bases, leaving 9 bases of the junction unmatched. Germline V CDR1 and CDR2: SGHKS, YYEKEE (reference sequence). The CDR3 loop reads CASSPLAAERDTQYF. Written as DNA, the CDR3 is TGTGCCAGCAGCCCACTAGCGGCGGAAAGAGATACGCAGTATTTT.

The chain links TRBV6-1 to TRBJ1-5, with D uncertain. The CDR3 is 12 residues long. V lost 3 bases and J 2 bases, leaving 2 bases between the germline ends. Germline V gene sequence: CDR1 MNHNS, CDR2 SASEGT. The CDR3 nucleotides read TGTGCCAGCAGTGAGCGCAATCAGCCCCAGCATTTT. Protein: CASSERNQPQHF.

The chain combines TRBV5-5 with TRBJ1-6; 8 bases are a match to TRBD1. This CDR3 spans 14 amino acids. Germline loops: CDR1 SGHKS, CDR2 YYEKEE (reference sequence). V lost 0 bases to trimming and J lost 9 bases; unmatched junction nucleotides: 2. The CDR3: CASSLAQGGSPLHF. The CDR3 region has the DNA TGTGCCAGCAGCTTGGCACAGGGGGGTTCACCCCTCCACTTT. The entire variable domain, with the rest obtained from reference TRBV5-5 and TRBJ1-6, is as follows: DAGVTQSPTHLIKTRGQQVTLRCSPISGHKSVSWYQQVLGQGPQFIFQYYEKEERGRGNFPDRFSARQFPNYSSELNVNALLLGDSALYLCASSLAQGGSPLHFGNGTRLTVT.

This clone was picked up one time. The chain carries TRBV6-5 and TRBJ1-1, with D possibly being TRBD1 (6 bases). The germline V gene encodes CDR1 MNHEY and CDR2 SVGAGI. V lost 2 bases, J lost 6 bases, and 13 bases lay in between. This CDR3 spans 14 amino acids. CDR3 nucleotide sequence: TGTGCCAGCAGTTACAGACCGTCAGGGGCTGAAGCTTTCTTT. Protein product: CASSYRPSGAEAFF.

The rearrangement joins TRBV4-2 to TRBJ1-5, with a possible D match to TRBD1 (6 bases). V gave up 2 bases and J gave up 4 bases, with 18 bases separating them. Germline V gene lookup returns CDR1 LGHNA and CDR2 YNFKEQ. The CDR3 is made up of 17 amino acids. CDR3 nucleotide sequence: TGTGCCAGCAGCCAATCGAAACAGGGAGGTGGGAATCAGCCCCAGCATTTT. Amino acids: CASSQSKQGGGNQPQHF.

This clone was detected a few times. The V and J genes are TRBV6-2 or TRBV6-3 and TRBJ2-1; possible D gene TRBD2, 5 bases. The CDR3 length is 14 residues. Per the germline V gene, CDR1 is MNHEY and CDR2 is SVGEGT. V lost 0 bases to trimming and J lost 5 bases, with 8 bases between them. In DNA, the CDR3 is TGTGCCAGCAGTTACTCGACTAATAACAATGAGCAGTTCTTC. Encoded protein: CASSYSTNNNEQFF.

The chain recombines TRBV9 with TRBJ2-5; TRBD1 aligns across 7 bases. V was pared by 3 bases and J by 4 bases, with 12 bases of the junction left unmatched. The CDR3 has 16 residues. CDR1 is SGDLS and CDR2 is YYNGEE in the germline V gene. The CDR3 nucleotides read TGTGCCAGCAGCGGAGATGAGGGGGCTGAGGGAGAGACCCAGTACTTC. Translating it yields CASSGDEGAEGETQYF.

The V gene is TRBV27, the J gene TRBJ2-7; TRBD2 matches at 10 bases. Germline V CDR1 and CDR2: MNHEY, SMNVEV (reference sequence). V lost 6 bases, J lost 3 bases, and 5 bases stayed unmatched. The CDR3 contains 14 residues. The CDR3 spells CASSPGTSDYEQYF. CDR3 nucleotides: TGTGCCAGCAGCCCTGGGACTAGCGACTACGAGCAGTACTTC.

J is TRBJ2-7 and V is TRBV30; maybe TRBD1 (5 bases). The V gene lost 1 base and the J gene lost 7 bases, with 17 bases spanning the gap. The CDR3 consists of 14 residues. Germline-derived CDR1 and CDR2 are GTSNPN and SVGIG (reference sequence). CDR3 in DNA: TGTGCCTGGAGTGGGGGCGGAGACCCTACGGAGCAGTACTTC. It codes for CAWSGGGDPTEQYF.

The chain has TRBV5-1 and TRBJ2-2; TRBD1 matches at 12 bases. V shed 4 bases, J shed 6 bases, and the junction held 7 bases outside the gene matches. This CDR3 is 16 amino acids long. Germline-derived CDR1 and CDR2 are SGHRS and YFSETQ. The CDR3 here is CASSLAGTGGAGELFF. The DNA for the CDR3 is TGCGCCAGCAGCCTGGCCGGGACAGGGGGCGCCGGGGAGCTGTTTTTT.

This chain connects TRBV19 to TRBJ2-7, with 12 bases aligning to TRBD1. CDR1 is LNHDA and CDR2 is SQIVND in the germline V gene (reference sequence). J was trimmed by 6 bases and V by 6 bases; bases with no gene match: 6. This CDR3 region has 14 residues. The chain's CDR3 is CASSWDRGRGEQYF. In nucleotides, the CDR3 is TGTGCCAGTAGCTGGGACAGGGGGCGCGGCGAGCAGTACTTC.

The genes are TRBV12-3 or TRBV12-4 and TRBJ1-2; D ambiguous. The CDR3 length is 12 residues. Between the trimmed V and J ends, which lost 5 bases and 4 bases, there was a span of 8 bases. The CDR3 reads CASSPPAYGYTF. The CDR3 region has the DNA TGTGCCAGCAGTCCACCCGCCTATGGCTACACCTTC.

This chain uses TRBV19 with TRBJ2-3; 9 bases match TRBD1. Trimming took 5 bases from V and 4 from J; bases not matched to a gene: 7. CDR3 length equals 15 residues. Germline CDR1 reads LNHDA; CDR2 reads SQIVND (reference sequence). As DNA, the CDR3 is TGTGCCAGTAGTGGCAGGGACAGGGTTCCAGATACGCAGTATTTT. Its translation: CASSGRDRVPDTQYF.

The sample holds a few counts of this clone. The chain recombines TRBV25-1 with TRBJ2-7; either TRBD1 or TRBD2 may fit D (5 bases each). The germline CDR1 and CDR2 sequences are MGHDK and SYGVNS. The CDR3 is 15 amino acids. V shed 4 bases and J shed 7 bases, with 20 bases lying between them. CDR3 sequence reads: CASSGTGPYRSEQYF. The CDR3, as DNA: TGTGCCAGCAGTGGAACGGGGCCTTATAGGAGTGAGCAGTACTTC.

The chain has TRBV4-1 and TRBJ2-7; D remains ambiguous. Trimming shortened V by 0 bases and J by 0 bases, and 3 bases separated the two germline ends. Germline CDR1 MGHRA, CDR2 YSYEKL. The length of the CDR3 is 13 residues. The CDR3 DNA sequence: TGCGCCAGCAGCCAAGATGCCTCCTACGAGCAGTACTTC. Encoded protein: CASSQDASYEQYF.

CDR3 protein: CASSVPLYNEQFF. In DNA, the CDR3 is TGTGCCAGCAGTGTCCCTCTATACAATGAGCAGTTCTTC. The rearrangement uses TRBV2 and TRBJ2-1, with no clear D. The CDR3 totals 13 residues. V was clipped by 4 bases and J by 4 bases, with 8 bases between them. Germline-derived CDR1 and CDR2 are SNHLY and FYNNEI.

The chain is built from TRBV4-3 and TRBJ2-2; D ambiguous. V was clipped by 5 bases and J by 0 bases, with 7 bases between them. The CDR3 is made up of 14 amino acids. Per the germline V gene, CDR1 is LGHNA and CDR2 is YSLEER. The CDR3 sequence is CASSESTNTGELFF. The CDR3 DNA follows: TGCGCCAGCAGCGAGAGTACGAACACCGGGGAGCTGTTTTTT.

V gene TRBV19 combines with J gene TRBJ1-1; perhaps TRBD1 as D (6 bases). The CDR3 contains 13 residues. Deletions cut 0 bases from V and 7 bases from J, with 9 bases between. Germline V gives CDR1 LNHDA, CDR2 SQIVND (reference sequence). CDR3 in amino acids: CASSIDLGGEAFF. The CDR3 DNA reads TGTGCCAGTAGTATAGACCTAGGGGGTGAAGCTTTCTTT.

V usage is TRBV11-3 and J usage is TRBJ2-1, with no clear D. There are 12 residues in the CDR3. Trimming took 0 bases from V and 6 from J, leaving 3 bases between them. From germline, CDR1 is SGHNT and CDR2 YENEEA. CDR3 nucleotides: TGTGCCAGCAGCTTAGAGAGCAATGAGCAGTTCTTC. The encoded protein is CASSLESNEQFF.

V usage is TRBV30 and J usage is TRBJ1-1; D unclear. CDR3 length equals 15 residues. Germline assignment: CDR1 GTSNPN and CDR2 SVGIG (reference sequence). V lost 0 bases and J lost 4, with 15 bases in between. CDR3 in amino acids: CAWSVLGGSITEAFF. Here the CDR3 DNA reads TGTGCCTGGAGTGTACTGGGAGGTAGCATCACTGAAGCTTTCTTT.

The CDR3 bases are TGTGCCAGTAGCCCGAGACTAGCGGGAGGCCAAGAGACCCAGTACTTC. Encoded protein: CASSPRLAGGQETQYF. The chain is built from TRBV19 and TRBJ2-5; 13 bases are shared with TRBD2. The CDR3 contains 16 residues. Germline CDR1 reads LNHDA; CDR2 reads SQIVND (reference sequence). J gave up 1 base and V 6 bases, and 5 bases lay outside the gene matches.

The chain combines TRBV28 with TRBJ1-5; D unresolved. This CDR3 has 15 residues. Trimming pared 5 bases from V and 5 bases from J, leaving 16 bases between. Germline CDR1 and CDR2: MDHEN and SYDVKM. The CDR3 DNA reads TGTGCCAGCAGTCAAGCAACACGGCGGGATCAGCCCCAGCATTTT. Translation gives CASSQATRRDQPQHF.

CDR3 coding DNA: TGTGCCAGCAGTTATCGACGGAATAGCAATCAGCCCCAGCATTTT. It yields the protein CASSYRRNSNQPQHF. The genes are TRBV6-6 and TRBJ1-5; D not certain. Germline V gene data show CDR1 as MNHNY and CDR2 as SVGAGI (reference sequence). Trimming left V 3 bases short and J 0 bases short, with 9 bases between. The CDR3 loop spans 15 amino acids.

This chain joins TRBV24-1 and TRBJ2-3; possibly TRBD1 or TRBD2 for D (6 bases each). Per the germline V gene, CDR1 is KGHDR and CDR2 is SFDVKD. The CDR3 runs to 15 residues. V was pared by 9 bases and J by 4 bases, with 19 bases between. DNA for the CDR3: TGTGCCACCTCGGGCCCGGAGGGGGTTCCAGATACGCAGTATTTT. Amino acids: CATSGPEGVPDTQYF.

The gene calls are TRBV6-6 and TRBJ1-4; D not resolved. The CDR3 has 12 amino acids. V was clipped by 0 bases and J by 8 bases, with 4 bases between them. Germline V gene sequence: CDR1 MNHNY, CDR2 SVGAGI (reference sequence). The CDR3 region has the DNA TGTGCCAGCAGTTACTCGAAAGAAAAACTGTTTTTT. As protein: CASSYSKEKLFF.

This clone was detected only once. The CDR3, as DNA: TGCAGTGCTAGTCGCGCAGGACGAGGGAATCAGCCCCAGCATTTT. Protein: CSASRAGRGNQPQHF. The chain couples TRBV20-1 to TRBJ1-5; D not resolved. Per the germline V gene, CDR1 is DFQATT and CDR2 is SNEGSKA (reference sequence). This CDR3 has 15 amino acids. Trimming removed 3 bases at V and 4 bases at J, with 16 bases between.

This chain links TRBV6-2 or TRBV6-3 with TRBJ1-2, with D hard to call. V shed 0 bases and J shed 8 bases, with 13 bases lying between them. This CDR3 is built from 14 residues. CDR1 MNHEY and CDR2 SVGEGT come from the germline V gene. The CDR3 sequence is CASSYSNFEGGYTF. The DNA for the CDR3 is TGTGCCAGCAGTTACTCGAATTTTGAGGGCGGCTACACCTTC.

This chain joins TRBV4-1 and TRBJ2-1; 14 bases are shared with TRBD2. Germline-derived CDR1 and CDR2 are MGHRA and YSYEKL. V lost 0 bases and J lost 0; bases outside the gene matches: 13. The CDR3 has 22 amino acids. The CDR3 sequence is CASSQDWGRSGTSGSSYNEQFF. DNA of the CDR3: TGCGCCAGCAGCCAAGATTGGGGCAGATCCGGGACTAGCGGGAGCTCCTACAATGAGCAGTTCTTC.

The table lists this clone with a count of one. The rearrangement uses TRBV6-4 and TRBJ2-2; 11 bases fit TRBD2. J was trimmed by 2 bases and V by 6 bases; bases with no gene match: 8. CDR3 length: 17 residues. The germline CDR1 and CDR2 sequences are MRHNA and SNTAGT. The CDR3 sequence is CASRSRLAGSNTGELFF. CDR3 sequence (DNA): TGTGCCAGCAGATCAAGACTAGCGGGGTCTAACACCGGGGAGCTGTTTTTT.

This sequence joins TRBV7-9 and TRBJ1-2; D is undetermined. CDR3 length equals 14 residues. With 5 bases removed from V and 8 bases from J, the gap between germline ends came to 18 bases. The germline gives CDR1 SEHNR, CDR2 FQNEAQ (reference sequence). This CDR3 reads CASSEAGGPEGYTF. CDR3 bases: TGTGCCAGCAGCGAGGCTGGCGGCCCTGAGGGCTACACCTTC.